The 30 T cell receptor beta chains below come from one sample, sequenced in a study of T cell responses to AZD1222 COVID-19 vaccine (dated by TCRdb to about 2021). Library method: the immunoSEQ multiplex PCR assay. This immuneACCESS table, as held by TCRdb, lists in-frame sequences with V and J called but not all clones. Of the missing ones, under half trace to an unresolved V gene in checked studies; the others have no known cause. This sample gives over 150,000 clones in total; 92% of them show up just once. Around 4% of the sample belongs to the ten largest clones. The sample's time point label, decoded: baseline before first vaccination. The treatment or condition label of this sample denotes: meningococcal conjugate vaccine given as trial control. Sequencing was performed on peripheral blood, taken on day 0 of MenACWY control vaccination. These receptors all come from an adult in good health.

The CDR3 nucleotides are TGCGCCAGCAGCCGGGACACCTACGAGCAGTACTTC. Translating it yields CASSRDTYEQYF. The chain has TRBV5-1 and TRBJ2-7; TRBD1 is a possible D gene (6 bases). This CDR3 is built from 12 residues. CDR1 and CDR2 from the germline V gene are SGHRS and YFSETQ. V lost 4 bases and J lost 2, with 7 bases in between.

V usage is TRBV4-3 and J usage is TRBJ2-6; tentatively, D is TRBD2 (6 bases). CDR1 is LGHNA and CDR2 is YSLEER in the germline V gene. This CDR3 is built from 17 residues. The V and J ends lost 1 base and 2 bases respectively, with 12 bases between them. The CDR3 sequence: CASSQAPPGAGANVLTF. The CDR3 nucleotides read TGCGCCAGCAGCCAAGCTCCCCCGGGAGCTGGGGCCAACGTCCTGACTTTC.

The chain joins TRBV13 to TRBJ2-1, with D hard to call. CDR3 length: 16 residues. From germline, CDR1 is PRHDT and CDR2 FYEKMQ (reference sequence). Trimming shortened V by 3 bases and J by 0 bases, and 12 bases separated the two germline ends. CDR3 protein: CASSLTTPSSYNEQFF. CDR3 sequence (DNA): TGTGCCAGCAGCTTGACCACGCCGAGCTCCTACAATGAGCAGTTCTTC.

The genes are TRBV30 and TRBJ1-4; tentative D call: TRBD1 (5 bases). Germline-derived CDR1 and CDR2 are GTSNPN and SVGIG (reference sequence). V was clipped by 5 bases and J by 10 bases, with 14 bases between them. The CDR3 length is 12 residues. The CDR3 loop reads CAWDSGDPKLFF. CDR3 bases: TGTGCCTGGGATTCGGGGGACCCAAAACTGTTTTTT.

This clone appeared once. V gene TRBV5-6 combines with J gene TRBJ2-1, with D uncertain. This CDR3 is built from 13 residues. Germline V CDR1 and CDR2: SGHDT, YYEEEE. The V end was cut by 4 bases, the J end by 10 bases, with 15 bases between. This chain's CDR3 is CASSPSALEEQFF. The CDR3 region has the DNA TGTGCCAGCAGCCCATCGGCCTTGGAGGAGCAGTTCTTC.

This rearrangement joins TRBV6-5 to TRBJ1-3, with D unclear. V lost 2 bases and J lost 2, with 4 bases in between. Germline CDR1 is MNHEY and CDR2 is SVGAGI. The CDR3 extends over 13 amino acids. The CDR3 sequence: CASSYGAGNTIYF. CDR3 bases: TGTGCCAGCAGTTACGGGGCTGGAAACACCATATATTTT.

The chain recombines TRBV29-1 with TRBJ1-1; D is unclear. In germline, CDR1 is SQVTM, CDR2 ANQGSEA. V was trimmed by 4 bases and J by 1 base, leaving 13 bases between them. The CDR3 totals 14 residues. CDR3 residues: CSVAAVAGNTEAFF. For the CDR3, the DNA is TGCAGCGTTGCGGCGGTGGCGGGGAACACTGAAGCTTTCTTT.

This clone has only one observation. The CDR3 nucleotides read TGCGCCAGCAGTGAACAAATCCCAGGGGTACAGCCCCAGCATTTT. Translated, it gives CASSEQIPGVQPQHF. The chain employs TRBV10-2 and TRBJ1-5; tentative D call: TRBD1 (6 bases). The CDR3 is 15 amino acids. Trimming shortened V by 3 bases and J by 7 bases, and 16 bases separated the two germline ends. Per the germline V gene, CDR1 is WSHSY and CDR2 is SAAADI.

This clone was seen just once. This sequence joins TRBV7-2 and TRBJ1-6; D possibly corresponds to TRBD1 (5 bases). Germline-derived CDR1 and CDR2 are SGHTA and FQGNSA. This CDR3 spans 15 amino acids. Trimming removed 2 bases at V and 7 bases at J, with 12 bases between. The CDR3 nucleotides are TGTGCCAGCAGCTTATGGGGCAGCTTGAATTCACCCCTCCACTTT. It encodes CASSLWGSLNSPLHF.

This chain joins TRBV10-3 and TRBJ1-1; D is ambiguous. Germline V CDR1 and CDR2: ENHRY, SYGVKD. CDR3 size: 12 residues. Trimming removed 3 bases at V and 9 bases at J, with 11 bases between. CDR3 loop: CAISDAYSQAFF. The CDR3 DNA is TGTGCCATCAGTGACGCGTACTCTCAAGCTTTCTTT.

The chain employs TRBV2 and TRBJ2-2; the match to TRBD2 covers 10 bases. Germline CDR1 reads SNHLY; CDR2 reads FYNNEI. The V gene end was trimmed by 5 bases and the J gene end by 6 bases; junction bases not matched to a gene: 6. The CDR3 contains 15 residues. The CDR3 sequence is CASSLAGALAGELFF. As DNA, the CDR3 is TGTGCCAGCAGTCTAGCGGGAGCTCTAGCCGGGGAGCTGTTTTTT.

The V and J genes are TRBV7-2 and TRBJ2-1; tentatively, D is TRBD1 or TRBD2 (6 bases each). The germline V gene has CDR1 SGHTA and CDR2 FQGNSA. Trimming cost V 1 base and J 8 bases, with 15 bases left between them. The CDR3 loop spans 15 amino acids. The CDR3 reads CASSLDGQRRDEQFF. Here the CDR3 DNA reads TGTGCCAGCAGCTTAGACGGACAGCGGAGGGATGAGCAGTTCTTC.

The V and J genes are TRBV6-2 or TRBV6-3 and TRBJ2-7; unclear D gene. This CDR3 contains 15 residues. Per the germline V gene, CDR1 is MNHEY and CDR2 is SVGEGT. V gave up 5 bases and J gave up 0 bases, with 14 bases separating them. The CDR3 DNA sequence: TGTGCCAGCAGTAGCCCCCTAAGGAGCTCCTACGAGCAGTACTTC. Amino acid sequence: CASSSPLRSSYEQYF.

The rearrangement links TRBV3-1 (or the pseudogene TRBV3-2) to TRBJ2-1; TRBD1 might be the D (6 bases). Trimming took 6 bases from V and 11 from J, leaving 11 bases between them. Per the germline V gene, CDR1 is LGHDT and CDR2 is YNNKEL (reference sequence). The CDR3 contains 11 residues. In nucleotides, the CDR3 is TGTGCCAGCAGGGGACATGGCCAGCAGTTCTTC. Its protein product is CASRGHGQQFF.

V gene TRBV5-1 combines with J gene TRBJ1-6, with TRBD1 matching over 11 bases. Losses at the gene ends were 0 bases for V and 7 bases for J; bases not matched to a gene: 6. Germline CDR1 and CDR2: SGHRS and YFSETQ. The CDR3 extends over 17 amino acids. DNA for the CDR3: TGCGCCAGCAGCTTGGAGGGGACAGGGGGTAACAATTCACCCCTCCACTTT. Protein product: CASSLEGTGGNNSPLHF.

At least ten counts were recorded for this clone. CDR3 bases: TGCGCCAGCAGCCCTGGCCCAGCGGACGTGCATCAGCCCCAGCATTTT. This sequence encodes CASSPGPADVHQPQHF. The chain uses TRBV4-1 and TRBJ1-5; D is undetermined. The CDR3 length is 16 residues. V was pared by 4 bases and J by 5 bases, with 18 bases between. CDR1 and CDR2 (germline): MGHRA, YSYEKL.

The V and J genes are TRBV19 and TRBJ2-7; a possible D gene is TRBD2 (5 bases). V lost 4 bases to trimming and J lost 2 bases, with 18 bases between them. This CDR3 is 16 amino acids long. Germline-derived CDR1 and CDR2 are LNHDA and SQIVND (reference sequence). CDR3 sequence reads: CASSTRLGRGTYEQYF. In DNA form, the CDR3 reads TGTGCCAGTAGTACCCGTTTGGGGAGAGGAACCTACGAGCAGTACTTC.

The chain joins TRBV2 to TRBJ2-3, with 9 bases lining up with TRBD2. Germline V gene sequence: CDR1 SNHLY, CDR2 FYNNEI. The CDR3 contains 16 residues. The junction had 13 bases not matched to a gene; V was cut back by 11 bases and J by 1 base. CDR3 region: CAGTPGLAGGTDTQYF. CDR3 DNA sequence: TGTGCCGGCACTCCGGGACTAGCTGGAGGCACAGATACGCAGTATTTT.

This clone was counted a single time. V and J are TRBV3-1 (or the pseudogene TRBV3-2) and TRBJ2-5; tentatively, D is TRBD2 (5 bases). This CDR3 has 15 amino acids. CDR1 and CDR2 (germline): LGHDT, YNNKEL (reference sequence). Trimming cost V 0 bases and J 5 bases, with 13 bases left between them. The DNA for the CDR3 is TGTGCCAGCAGCCAAGAGGGCACTAGAGAGGAGACCCAGTACTTC. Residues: CASSQEGTREETQYF.

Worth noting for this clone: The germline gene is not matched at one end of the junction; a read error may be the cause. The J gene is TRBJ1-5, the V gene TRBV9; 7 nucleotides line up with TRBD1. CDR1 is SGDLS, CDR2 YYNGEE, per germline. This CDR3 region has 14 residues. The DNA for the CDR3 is TGTCCCAGCAGGGGGGGGGACTCGGTACAGCCCCAGCATTTT. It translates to CPSRGGDSVQPQHF.

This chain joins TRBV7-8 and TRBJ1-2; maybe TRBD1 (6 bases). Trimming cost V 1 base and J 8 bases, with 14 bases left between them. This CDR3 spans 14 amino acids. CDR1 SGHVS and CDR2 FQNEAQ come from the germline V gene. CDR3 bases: TGTGCCAGCAGCTTAGAGGCACAGGGTCAGGGCTACACCTTC. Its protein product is CASSLEAQGQGYTF.

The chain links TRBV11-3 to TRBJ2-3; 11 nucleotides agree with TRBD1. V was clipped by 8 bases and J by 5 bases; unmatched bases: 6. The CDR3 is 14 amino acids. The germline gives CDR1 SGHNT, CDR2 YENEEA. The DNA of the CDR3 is TGTGCCAGCGGACGGACAGGGGGCGTAGATACGCAGTATTTT. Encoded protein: CASGRTGGVDTQYF.

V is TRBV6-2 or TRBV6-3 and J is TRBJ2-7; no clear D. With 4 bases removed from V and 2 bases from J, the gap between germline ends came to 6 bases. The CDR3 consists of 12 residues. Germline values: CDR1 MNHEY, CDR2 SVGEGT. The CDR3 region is CASSWGPYEQYF. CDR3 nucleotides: TGTGCCAGCAGTTGGGGTCCCTACGAGCAGTACTTC.

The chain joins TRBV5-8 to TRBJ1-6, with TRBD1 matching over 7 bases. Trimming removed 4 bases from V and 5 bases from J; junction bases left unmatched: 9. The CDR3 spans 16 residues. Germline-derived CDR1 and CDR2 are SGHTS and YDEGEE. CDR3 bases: TGTGCCAGCAGCAAAGGGGGCGTCCCCAATAATTCACCCCTCCACTTT. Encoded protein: CASSKGGVPNNSPLHF.

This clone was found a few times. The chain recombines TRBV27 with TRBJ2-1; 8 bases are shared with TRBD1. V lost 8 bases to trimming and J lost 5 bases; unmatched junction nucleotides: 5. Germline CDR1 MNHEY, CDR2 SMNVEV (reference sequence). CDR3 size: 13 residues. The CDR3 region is CASGWTGNNEQFF. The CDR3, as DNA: TGTGCCAGCGGCTGGACAGGGAACAATGAGCAGTTCTTC.

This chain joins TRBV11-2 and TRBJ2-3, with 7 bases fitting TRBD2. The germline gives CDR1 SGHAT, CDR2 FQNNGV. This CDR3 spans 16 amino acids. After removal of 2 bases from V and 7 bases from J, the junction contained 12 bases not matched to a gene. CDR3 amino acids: CASSLKSSGAGYTQYF. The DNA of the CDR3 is TGTGCCAGCAGCTTAAAGTCTAGCGGAGCGGGGTATACGCAGTATTTT.

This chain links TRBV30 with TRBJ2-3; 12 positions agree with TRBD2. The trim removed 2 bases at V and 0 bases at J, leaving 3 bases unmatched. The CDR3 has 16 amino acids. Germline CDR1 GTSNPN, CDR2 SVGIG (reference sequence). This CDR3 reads CAWSPGTSGSTDTQYF. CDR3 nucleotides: TGTGCCTGGAGTCCCGGGACTAGCGGGAGCACAGATACGCAGTATTTT.

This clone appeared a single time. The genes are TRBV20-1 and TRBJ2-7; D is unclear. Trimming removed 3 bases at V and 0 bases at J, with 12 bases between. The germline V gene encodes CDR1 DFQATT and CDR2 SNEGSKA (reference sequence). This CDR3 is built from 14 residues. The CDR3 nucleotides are TGCAGTGCTAGTCTTCTGGGAAGCTCCTACGAGCAGTACTTC. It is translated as CSASLLGSSYEQYF.

The CDR3 here is CASSPTSGTGKNQPQHF. The DNA of the CDR3 is TGTGCCAGCAGCCCAACTTCCGGGACAGGGAAGAATCAGCCCCAGCATTTT. The chain carries TRBV3-1 (or the pseudogene TRBV3-2) and TRBJ1-5; 9 positions agree with TRBD1. Looked up from germline, CDR1 is LGHDT and CDR2 is YNNKEL (reference sequence). The CDR3 length is 17 residues. V gave up 4 bases and J gave up 4 bases; unmatched junction bases: 11.

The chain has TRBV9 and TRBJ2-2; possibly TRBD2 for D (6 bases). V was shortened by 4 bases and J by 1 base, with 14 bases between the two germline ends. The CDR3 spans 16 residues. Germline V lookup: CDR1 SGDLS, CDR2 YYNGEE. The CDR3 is CASSPRWDLNTGELFF. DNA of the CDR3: TGTGCCAGCAGCCCCAGATGGGACTTGAACACCGGGGAGCTGTTTTTT. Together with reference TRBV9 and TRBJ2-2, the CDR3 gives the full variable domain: DSGVTQTPKHLITATGQRVTLRCSPRSGDLSVYWYQQSLDQGLQFLIQYYNGEERAKGNILERFSAQQFPDLHSELNLSSLELGDSALYFCASSPRWDLNTGELFFGEGSRLTVL.